Sequencing of this T cell receptor beta chain was carried out in a study of shared clonotypes between healthy human individuals. The sample holds a few counts of this clone. The antigen is not known. The same CDR3 arises from other DNA sequences in this sample as well. Per the germline V gene, CDR1 is MNHEY and CDR2 is SMNVEV (reference sequence). The V end lost 5 bases, the J end lost 3 bases, and 11 bases lay between the germline ends. The CDR3 covers 13 residues. Naive CD8 cells, CD45RO-negative and positively selected for CCR7, excluded terminally differentiated effector memory CD45RA+ cells. An assay was performed, and its level was deep. Here immunoSEQ multiplex PCR was the method, and the copy in TCRdb shows in-frame clones only, minus some. The table shows approximately 600,000 clones, with 85% to 95% occurring only once. Study-level results: It was observed that 5% to 6.5% of naive CD4 clonotypes were shared across several donors. In contrast to clonotypes shared by all four donors, non-shared clonotypes had lower generation probabilities.

The sequenced sample was naive CD8+ T cells sorted from blood. The chain has TRBV27 and TRBJ2-7; D might be TRBD1 or TRBD2, each matching 5 bases. This clonotype originated in a woman aged 30 to 39 in good health. Written as DNA, the CDR3 is TGTGCCAGCAGTCCCGGGACGGGCTACGAGCAGTACTTC. Amino acid sequence: CASSPGTGYEQYF.